This T cell receptor (beta chain) was captured in a study of monozygotic twins with inflammatory bowel disease. Study-level findings and limits: Heterogeneous immunosuppressive treatment regimens may have introduced variability into patient repertoires. Support for a single strong signal or clonotype associated with IBD was absent. The analysis did not separate different T cell subtypes.

TCRdb reprocessed the 5' RACE reads and stores each CDR3 protein as one record, lacking DNA. In total, the table holds under 200,000 distinct CDR3 sequences. This CDR3 spans 15 amino acids. CDR1 is SGDLS and CDR2 is YYNGEE in the germline V gene. As concerns this clonotype: Its matching antigen is unknown.

This sequence originates from a human donor with ulcerative colitis or Crohn's disease, or a healthy co-twin of an affected twin (not recorded which). The J gene is TRBJ2-3, the V gene TRBV9; TCRdb reports TRBD1, a call that lacks DNA to check it against. The sample comprised blood. CDR3 sequence reads: CASSPSSGGADTQYF.